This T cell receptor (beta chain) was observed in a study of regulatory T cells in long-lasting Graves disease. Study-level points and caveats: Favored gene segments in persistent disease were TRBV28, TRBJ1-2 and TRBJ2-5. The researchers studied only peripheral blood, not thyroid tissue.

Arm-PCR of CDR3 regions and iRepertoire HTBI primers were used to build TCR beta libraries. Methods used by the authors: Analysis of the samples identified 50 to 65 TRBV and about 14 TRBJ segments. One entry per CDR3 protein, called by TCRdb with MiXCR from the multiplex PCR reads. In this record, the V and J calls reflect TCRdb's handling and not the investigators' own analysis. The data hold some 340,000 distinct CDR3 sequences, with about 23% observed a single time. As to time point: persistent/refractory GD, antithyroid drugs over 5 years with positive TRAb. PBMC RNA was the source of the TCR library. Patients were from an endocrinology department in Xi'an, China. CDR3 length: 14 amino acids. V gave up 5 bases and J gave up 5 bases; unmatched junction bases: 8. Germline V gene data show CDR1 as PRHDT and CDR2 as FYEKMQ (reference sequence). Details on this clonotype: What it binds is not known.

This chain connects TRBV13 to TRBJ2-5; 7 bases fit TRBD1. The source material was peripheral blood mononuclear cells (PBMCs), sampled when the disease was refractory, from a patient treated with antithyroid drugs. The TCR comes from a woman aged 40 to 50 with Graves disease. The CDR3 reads CASSRDRVSETQYF. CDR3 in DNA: TGTGCCAGCAGCCGCGACAGGGTGTCCGAGACCCAGTACTTC.